The clone carrying this T cell receptor beta chain has more than one count but fewer than ten. The ends were cut back, 5 bases at V and 10 bases at J, with 9 bases in the middle. Germline-derived CDR1 and CDR2 are PRHDT and FYEKMQ (reference sequence). The CDR3 runs to 11 residues. This sample is drawn from a study of patients and donors after allogeneic stem cell transplantation. TCRdb independently ran MiXCR on the RT-PCR reads; one entry per CDR3 protein. The sample has about a million distinct CDR3 sequences, 15% to 20% seen once. The chain uses TRBV13 and TRBJ2-1; D gene unclear. The material sequenced was blood, either unsorted or a sorted T cell fraction (not recorded which). The receptor comes from a human donor who was either an allogeneic HSCT recipient or a stem cell or donor lymphocyte infusion donor (not recorded which). It is not recorded whose cells these are; they may come from a transplant donor. The CDR3 DNA reads as TGTGCCAGCAGCCGGAGAAAGGAGCAGTTCTTC. It codes for CASSRRKEQFF. Looking up the rest from reference TRBV13 and TRBJ2-1 gives the full variable domain: AAGVIQSPRHLIKEKRETATLKCYPIPRHDTVYWYQQGPGQDPQFLISFYEKMQSDKGSIPDRFSAQQFSDYHSELNMSSLELGDSALYFCASSRRKEQFFGPGTRLTVL.